The 26 T cell receptor beta chains below all came from one sample that was sequenced in a study of shared clonotypes between healthy human individuals. Here immunoSEQ multiplex PCR was the method, and the copy in TCRdb shows in-frame clones only, minus some. The table includes roughly 1.5 million clones, approximately 98% detected once. Sequenced: naive CD4+ T cells sorted from blood. Subset described: CD45RA+ positively selected. All receptors derive from a man younger than 40 in good health.

The chain employs TRBV5-4 and TRBJ2-1; 10 nucleotides match TRBD2. The trim removed 0 bases at V and 4 bases at J, leaving 4 bases unmatched. The CDR3 extends over 16 amino acids. Germline values: CDR1 SGHNT, CDR2 YYREEE (reference sequence). For the CDR3, the DNA is TGTGCCAGCAGCTTGGAAGCGGGAGGGGTTTACAATGAGCAGTTCTTC. This sequence encodes CASSLEAGGVYNEQFF.

The chain is built from TRBV7-9 and TRBJ2-2; 13 bases line up with TRBD2. Germline-derived CDR1 and CDR2 are SEHNR and FQNEAQ (reference sequence). This CDR3 contains 17 residues. Unmatched junction bases numbered 8, after V lost 8 bases and J lost 2 bases. The CDR3 protein is CASERGGLAGNTGELFF. The DNA for the CDR3 is TGTGCCAGCGAACGGGGGGGACTAGCGGGAAACACCGGGGAGCTGTTTTTT.

The gene calls are TRBV6-5 and TRBJ2-2, with 7 nucleotides matching TRBD1. There are 14 residues in the CDR3. CDR1 and CDR2 (germline): MNHEY, SVGAGI. V was clipped by 6 bases and J by 6 bases; unmatched bases: 7. The CDR3: CASSYRGRAGELFF. The CDR3 nucleotides are TGTGCCAGCAGCTACAGGGGTAGGGCCGGGGAGCTGTTTTTT.

The J gene is TRBJ2-1, the V gene TRBV29-1; 11 nucleotides match TRBD2. This CDR3 is 15 amino acids long. CDR1 is SQVTM, CDR2 ANQGSEA, per germline. V shed 5 bases, J shed 5 bases, and the junction held 8 bases outside the gene matches. In nucleotides, the CDR3 is TGCAGCGTTCACACTAGCGGGAGAGGTAACAATGAGCAGTTCTTC. It codes for CSVHTSGRGNNEQFF.

V is TRBV5-4 and J is TRBJ2-1; the match to TRBD1 covers 8 bases. The V gene's germline CDR1 is SGHNT and CDR2 YYREEE (reference sequence). Losses at the gene ends were 4 bases for V and 10 bases for J; bases not matched to a gene: 10. CDR3 length: 14 residues. CDR3 bases: TGTGCCAGCAGCCCTGGACAGGGTCAAAACGAGCAGTTCTTC. It specifies CASSPGQGQNEQFF.

The genes are TRBV19 and TRBJ2-1; D call uncertain. The CDR3 covers 14 residues. V was pared by 5 bases and J by 7 bases, with 15 bases between. Germline V CDR1 and CDR2: LNHDA, SQIVND (reference sequence). Written as DNA, the CDR3 is TGTGCCAGTAGTTCCCAGCATGGGGTAAATGAGCAGTTCTTC. Its translation is CASSSQHGVNEQFF.

This chain links TRBV5-6 with TRBJ1-5; D might be TRBD1 (6 bases). The V end was cut by 4 bases, the J end by 2 bases, with 13 bases between. Germline V CDR1 and CDR2: SGHDT, YYEEEE. The CDR3 totals 15 residues. Here the CDR3 DNA reads TGTGCCAGCAGCCTACAGGGCCGTGGCAATCAGCCCCAGCATTTT. It specifies CASSLQGRGNQPQHF.

V gene TRBV28 combines with J gene TRBJ2-2, with D possibly matching TRBD1 (5 bases). The CDR3 consists of 17 residues. Germline V gives CDR1 MDHEN, CDR2 SYDVKM. The V end lost 2 bases, the J end lost 4 bases, and 17 bases lay between the germline ends. DNA of the CDR3: TGTGCCAGCAGTTTAATTATCGGGCAGGGATCCACCGGGGAGCTGTTTTTT. Protein sequence: CASSLIIGQGSTGELFF.

To note about this clone: Sequence at one end of the junction differs from germline and may be a read error. This chain links TRBV28 with TRBJ2-1, with 11 positions matching TRBD2. From germline, CDR1 is MDHEN and CDR2 SYDVKM. This CDR3 has 13 amino acids. CDR3 bases: TGTGCCAGCAGTTCAACCTCGACTAGCGGGGCCATCTTC. This sequence encodes CASSSTSTSGAIF.

The V and J genes are TRBV28 and TRBJ2-1, with 8 positions matching TRBD1. CDR1 and CDR2 (germline): MDHEN, SYDVKM. The CDR3 runs to 15 residues. V dropped 5 bases and J dropped 3; count of bases not matched to a gene: 6. This CDR3 is CASSNQGAGYNEQFF. DNA of the CDR3: TGTGCCAGCAGTAATCAGGGGGCAGGCTACAATGAGCAGTTCTTC.

This chain uses TRBV4-1 with TRBJ2-1; TRBD2 matches 10 bases. The CDR3 is made up of 16 amino acids. Germline V lookup: CDR1 MGHRA, CDR2 YSYEKL. After removal of 3 bases from V and 2 bases from J, the junction contained 4 bases not matched to a gene. The CDR3 here is CASSHHSGRAYNEQFF. The CDR3 nucleotides read TGCGCCAGCAGCCACCACAGCGGGAGGGCCTACAATGAGCAGTTCTTC.

The gene calls are TRBV10-3 and TRBJ2-2; 9 bases are a match to TRBD2. The CDR3 sequence is 14 residues long. V lost 5 bases, J lost 5 bases, and 3 bases stayed unmatched. From germline, CDR1 is ENHRY and CDR2 SYGVKD. The CDR3, as DNA: TGTGCCATCAGTAGCGGGAGGAGTACCGGGGAGCTGTTTTTT. This sequence encodes CAISSGRSTGELFF.

The chain carries TRBV11-2 and TRBJ2-1, with TRBD2 identical over 9 bases. J gave up 3 bases and V 5 bases, and 8 bases lay outside the gene matches. Germline V gene data show CDR1 as SGHAT and CDR2 as FQNNGV. The CDR3 spans 16 residues. The DNA of the CDR3 is TGTGCCAGCAGCCCGACTAGCGGAGCACACTACAATGAGCAGTTCTTC. Translating gives CASSPTSGAHYNEQFF.

This clone has just one count. The chain joins TRBV11-2 to TRBJ1-2; unclear D gene. The germline CDR1 and CDR2 sequences are SGHAT and FQNNGV. Trimming left V 5 bases short and J 2 bases short, with 12 bases between. The CDR3 runs to 14 residues. In DNA form, the CDR3 reads TGTGCCAGCAGCCCGTTAAGAGAAAACTATGGCTACACCTTC. Protein: CASSPLRENYGYTF.

The genes are TRBV29-1 and TRBJ2-7, with 9 nucleotides matching TRBD1. The CDR3 has 18 amino acids. The trim removed 1 base at V and 4 bases at J, leaving 17 bases unmatched. CDR1 SQVTM and CDR2 ANQGSEA come from the germline V gene. The CDR3 sequence: CSVEVGFPGQGLFYEQYF. In nucleotides, the CDR3 is TGCAGCGTTGAAGTCGGTTTTCCGGGACAGGGTCTTTTTTACGAGCAGTACTTC.

This chain connects TRBV10-3 to TRBJ2-3; D may be TRBD1 or TRBD2 (7 bases each). Germline V gene lookup returns CDR1 ENHRY and CDR2 SYGVKD. Trimming removed 3 bases from V and 2 bases from J, with 18 bases in between. CDR3 length: 17 residues. This chain's CDR3 is CAISDTWREGATDTQYF. The CDR3 bases are TGTGCCATCAGTGATACGTGGAGGGAGGGGGCCACAGATACGCAGTATTTT.

The J gene is TRBJ2-1, the V gene TRBV5-1; D gene uncertain. CDR1 is SGHRS, CDR2 YFSETQ, per germline. With 7 bases removed from V and 6 bases from J, the gap between germline ends came to 20 bases. The CDR3 is 15 residues long. The CDR3 reads CASRLRPTNLNEQFF. The CDR3 DNA reads as TGCGCCAGCCGGTTGCGACCCACTAACCTCAATGAGCAGTTCTTC.

The chain employs TRBV7-9 and TRBJ1-2, with 9 positions matching TRBD1. The V gene end was trimmed by 3 bases and the J gene end by 8 bases; junction bases not matched to a gene: 7. The CDR3 has 14 amino acids. Germline V lookup: CDR1 SEHNR, CDR2 FQNEAQ (reference sequence). The CDR3 region is CASSLGTGKDGYTF. The CDR3 DNA reads TGTGCCAGCAGCTTGGGGACAGGGAAGGACGGCTACACCTTC.

This clone was picked up one time. The V gene is TRBV6-1, the J gene TRBJ1-3, with D perhaps matching TRBD1 (5 bases). Germline CDR1 and CDR2: MNHNS and SASEGT. The CDR3 runs 16 residues. Deletions cut 4 bases from V and 0 bases from J, with 13 bases between. In DNA form, the CDR3 reads TGTGCCAGCAGTGTCTTTGGGACCGACTCTGGAAACACCATATATTTT. Its translation: CASSVFGTDSGNTIYF.

The chain links TRBV2 to TRBJ2-7, with D possibly TRBD2 on 6 matching bases. Germline V gene lookup returns CDR1 SNHLY and CDR2 FYNNEI. Trimming took 2 bases from V and 2 from J, leaving 16 bases between them. This CDR3 has 16 amino acids. The CDR3 here is CASSELGTPSTYEQYF. DNA for the CDR3: TGTGCCAGCAGTGAATTGGGGACTCCCAGCACCTACGAGCAGTACTTC. The full variable domain, completed using reference TRBV2 and TRBJ2-7, is EPEVTQTPSHQVTQMGQEVILRCVPISNHLYFYWYRQILGQKVEFLVSFYNNEISEKSEIFDDQFSVERPDGSNFTLKIRSTKLEDSAMYFCASSELGTPSTYEQYFGPGTRLTVT.

V gene TRBV5-1 combines with J gene TRBJ1-2, with unresolved D. This CDR3 region has 14 residues. CDR1 is SGHRS, CDR2 YFSETQ, per germline. The V end was cut by 0 bases, the J end by 5 bases, with 11 bases between. The CDR3 bases are TGCGCCAGCAGCTTGGGGCAGTTGGATTATGGCTACACCTTC. It translates to CASSLGQLDYGYTF.

The chain has TRBV6-6 and TRBJ1-5, with D tentatively TRBD1 (6 bases). This CDR3 is built from 14 residues. V lost 6 bases to trimming and J lost 5 bases, with 14 bases between them. Germline V CDR1 and CDR2: MNHNY, SVGAGI (reference sequence). The CDR3 DNA sequence: TGTGCCAGCAGCACGGGGGGGGCTTATCAGCCCCAGCATTTT. This gives the protein CASSTGGAYQPQHF.

This chain joins TRBV15 and TRBJ2-1; D is unresolved. The germline V and J ends were trimmed by 3 bases and 3 bases, with 9 bases remaining between them. CDR1 is LNHNV and CDR2 is YYDKDF in the germline V gene (reference sequence). This CDR3 is built from 14 residues. The chain's CDR3 is CATSRTPIYNEQFF. CDR3 DNA sequence: TGTGCCACCAGCAGGACACCCATCTACAATGAGCAGTTCTTC. Filled out from reference TRBV15 and TRBJ2-1, the complete variable domain reads DAMVIQNPRYQVTQFGKPVTLSCSQTLNHNVMYWYQQKSSQAPKLLFHYYDKDFNNEADTPDNFQSRRPNTSFCFLDIRSPGLGDTAMYLCATSRTPIYNEQFFGPGTRLTVL.

The chain links TRBV7-8 to TRBJ1-4, with D possibly matching TRBD1 (6 bases). This CDR3 is built from 16 residues. Germline CDR1 SGHVS, CDR2 FQNEAQ. The ends were cut back, 2 bases at V and 0 bases at J, with 10 bases in the middle. CDR3 protein: CASSLSGAATNEKLFF. DNA for the CDR3: TGTGCCAGCAGCTTATCGGGGGCAGCAACTAATGAAAAACTGTTTTTT. The full variable domain, in which reference TRBV7-8 and TRBJ1-4 provide the parts outside the CDR3, is GAGVSQSPRYKVAKRGQDVALRCDPISGHVSLFWYQQALGQGPEFLTYFQNEAQLDKSGLPSDRFFAERPEGSVSTLKIQRTQQEDSAVYLCASSLSGAATNEKLFFGSGTQLSVL.

The CDR3 spells CASGAGLSTDTQYF. CDR3 DNA sequence: TGTGCCAGCGGGGCAGGGCTTAGCACAGATACGCAGTATTTT. This rearrangement joins TRBV7-3 to TRBJ2-3, with D perhaps TRBD1 (5 bases). V lost 8 bases, J lost 0 bases, and 12 bases lay in between. Germline lookup yields CDR1 SGHTA and CDR2 FQGTGA. The CDR3 covers 14 residues.

The V call is TRBV7-6, the J call TRBJ1-5; no clear D gene. Trimming left V 9 bases short and J 1 base short, with 19 bases between. Germline V gene sequence: CDR1 SGHVS, CDR2 FNYEAQ. The CDR3 length is 16 residues. CDR3 nucleotides: TGTGCCAGAGAAAGACACCTGAGGAAGAGCAATCAGCCCCAGCATTTT. Its translation is CARERHLRKSNQPQHF.